This entry is about one T cell receptor beta chain. This entry is derived from a study of blood T cell repertoires in COVID-19. Study details: Whether acute or convalescent, the COVID-19 samples came from the United States, Italy and Spain.

The germline V gene has CDR1 SEHNR and CDR2 FQNEAQ (reference sequence). This CDR3 contains 14 residues. The V gene end was trimmed by 8 bases and the J gene end by 5 bases; junction bases not matched to a gene: 5. In the authors' workflow: How many nucleated cells were present was estimated from reference gene primer amplification. Sequenced by immunoSEQ multiplex PCR; TCRdb stores in-frame clones only, minus some. From that table come the V and J calls and clone size; the DNA was used to work out D and trimming. The table includes about 260,000 clones, about 86% detected once. J is TRBJ2-1 and V is TRBV7-9; TRBD2 aligns across 11 bases. Material: peripheral blood. The origin of this receptor is a man aged 25 to 40 with active or convalescent COVID-19. Here the CDR3 reads CASALAGGDNEQFF. Written as DNA, the CDR3 is TGTGCCAGCGCATTAGCGGGGGGGGACAATGAGCAGTTCTTC.